These 23 T cell receptor beta chains were sequenced from one sample in a study of neurological immune-mediated disorders. Using its own MiXCR run on the 5' RACE reads, TCRdb lists one record per CDR3 protein. The top ten clones hold approximately 2.7% of a sample with roughly 65,000 distinct CDR3 sequences, 3.5% to 4.5% of them seen once. Sequencing was performed on PBMCs. These receptors came from a man aged 45 to 65 with multiple sclerosis.

This clonotype was picked up many times. The chain is built from TRBV12-3 or TRBV12-4 and TRBJ2-5, with TRBD1 as a possible D gene (6 bases). The CDR3 is made up of 14 amino acids. Trimming shortened V by 6 bases and J by 7 bases, and 18 bases separated the two germline ends. The chain's CDR3 is CASRLDRRAWTQYF. The CDR3 coding sequence is TGTGCCAGCAGGCTAGACAGGCGGGCTTGGACCCAGTACTTC.

In this sample, this clonotype turned up many times. The chain carries TRBV5-1 and TRBJ1-1; no clear D gene. The germline V gene encodes CDR1 SGHRS and CDR2 YFSETQ. The CDR3 extends over 14 amino acids. Trimming cost V 0 bases and J 5 bases, with 11 bases left between them. The CDR3, as DNA: TGCGCCAGCAGCTTGGCCCTTTGGGGAACTGAAGCTTTCTTT. Translating it yields CASSLALWGTEAFF. Together with reference TRBV5-1 and TRBJ1-1, the CDR3 gives the full variable domain: KAGVTQTPRYLIKTRGQQVTLSCSPISGHRSVSWYQQTPGQGLQFLFEYFSETQRNKGNFPGRFSGRQFSNSRSEMNVSTLELGDSALYLCASSLALWGTEAFFGQGTRLTVV.

This clonotype came up many times. The chain has TRBV5-1 and TRBJ1-1, with 8 bases identical to TRBD1. The J segment lost 4 bases and the V segment lost 2 bases, leaving 4 bases of the junction unmatched. The CDR3 totals 14 residues. The germline CDR1 and CDR2 sequences are SGHRS and YFSETQ. As DNA, the CDR3 is TGCGCCAGCAGCTTAAGAGACAGGGGCACTGAAGCTTTCTTT. This encodes CASSLRDRGTEAFF.

The sample holds many counts of this clonotype. The gene calls are TRBV5-1 and TRBJ1-1, with D uncertain. V lost 4 bases to trimming and J lost 1 base, with 11 bases between them. CDR3 length: 14 amino acids. The germline gives CDR1 SGHRS, CDR2 YFSETQ. The CDR3 nucleotides read TGCGCCAGCAGCCTTCCGGGCCCGAACACTGAAGCTTTCTTT. Translating it yields CASSLPGPNTEAFF.

V gene TRBV2 combines with J gene TRBJ2-2; TRBD2 matches 8 bases. Germline loops: CDR1 SNHLY, CDR2 FYNNEI. V lost 8 bases to trimming and J lost 7 bases; unmatched junction nucleotides: 3. The CDR3 has 12 residues. CDR3 residues: CASDTSGGELFF. CDR3 in DNA: TGTGCCAGCGACACTAGCGGCGGGGAGCTGTTTTTT.

This clonotype has a count of ten or more. This sequence joins TRBV7-3 and TRBJ1-2; TRBD1 is a possible D gene (6 bases). The germline V gene encodes CDR1 SGHTA and CDR2 FQGTGA. The CDR3 has 15 residues. The V end lost 3 bases, the J end lost 0 bases, and 11 bases lay between the germline ends. CDR3 in amino acids: CASSFGQRSNYGYTF. As DNA, the CDR3 is TGTGCCAGCAGCTTCGGACAGAGATCTAACTATGGCTACACCTTC.

This clonotype has at least ten counts. This may be a read error, as it is one base from a much larger clone. CDR3 in DNA: TGCAGTGCGCGGGGGGTGGGCTCTGGAAAAACCATATATTTT. Its protein is CSARGVGSGKTIYF. The chain carries TRBV20-1 and TRBJ1-3, with TRBD1 as a possible D gene (5 bases). The germline gives CDR1 DFQATT, CDR2 SNEGSKA (reference sequence). The CDR3 is 14 residues long.

Ten or more counts support this clonotype. The genes are TRBV5-1 and TRBJ1-1, with D tentatively TRBD1 (5 bases). Germline loops: CDR1 SGHRS, CDR2 YFSETQ. The CDR3 is made up of 13 amino acids. Trimming removed 4 bases from V and 6 bases from J, with 13 bases in between. The CDR3 nucleotides read TGCGCCAGCAGCCCCCGACAGATTTCTGAAGCTTTCTTT. It yields the protein CASSPRQISEAFF.

In this sample, this clonotype turned up many times. CDR3 loop: CASSFPPGDHLHF. The DNA for the CDR3 is TGTGCCAGCAGCTTCCCCCCCGGGGACCACCTCCACTTT. This sequence joins TRBV7-9 and TRBJ1-6; possibly TRBD1 for D (5 bases). This CDR3 spans 13 amino acids. Germline V gene data show CDR1 as SEHNR and CDR2 as FQNEAQ (reference sequence). Trimming left V 3 bases short and J 15 bases short, with 15 bases between.

This clonotype was seen many times. The chain employs TRBV6-2 or TRBV6-3 and TRBJ1-2, with 10 bases fitting TRBD1. Losses at the gene ends were 7 bases for V and 5 bases for J; bases not matched to a gene: 7. This CDR3 is 14 amino acids long. Germline V gene lookup returns CDR1 MNHEY and CDR2 SVGEGT. The DNA for the CDR3 is TGTGCCAGCAAAATGACAGGGGGCGGATATGGCTACACCTTC. Encoded protein: CASKMTGGGYGYTF.

V gene TRBV6-6 combines with J gene TRBJ1-2, with D possibly being TRBD1 (5 bases). The CDR3 is 15 amino acids. The ends were cut back, 0 bases at V and 2 bases at J, with 10 bases in the middle. CDR1 and CDR2 from the germline V gene are MNHNY and SVGAGI (reference sequence). The CDR3 is CASSYSNGANYGYTF. DNA for the CDR3: TGTGCCAGCAGTTACTCGAATGGGGCCAACTATGGCTACACCTTC.

This clonotype came up many times. The rearrangement links TRBV10-3 to TRBJ2-7; TRBD1 agrees at 8 bases. CDR3 size: 15 residues. Germline V lookup: CDR1 ENHRY, CDR2 SYGVKD. The V and J ends lost 3 bases and 2 bases, in that order; junction bases with no gene match: 6. Written as DNA, the CDR3 is TGTGCCATCAGTGACCCCGGACAGGGTGCCTACGAGCAGTACTTC. Its translation is CAISDPGQGAYEQYF.

This clonotype was detected many times. The gene calls are TRBV7-9 and TRBJ2-3; D is undetermined. Trimming took off 1 base at V and 1 base at J, with 6 bases between the two ends. Germline values: CDR1 SEHNR, CDR2 FQNEAQ (reference sequence). The length of the CDR3 is 14 residues. The DNA of the CDR3 is TGTGCCAGCAGCTTAGAGTGGGGCACAGATACGCAGTATTTT. Protein: CASSLEWGTDTQYF.

There are many counts of this clonotype. The rearrangement joins TRBV4-1 to TRBJ1-5; D is unclear. This CDR3 contains 16 residues. The V and J ends lost 1 base and 3 bases respectively, with 13 bases between them. Germline lookup yields CDR1 MGHRA and CDR2 YSYEKL. The CDR3 is CASSQVGLRANQPQHF. DNA of the CDR3: TGCGCCAGCAGCCAAGTTGGGTTACGCGCCAATCAGCCCCAGCATTTT.

This clonotype has ten or more counts. The chain recombines TRBV15 with TRBJ1-4; the match to TRBD1 covers 9 bases. CDR3 length equals 19 residues. The germline V gene encodes CDR1 LNHNV and CDR2 YYDKDF (reference sequence). The V and J ends lost 0 bases and 3 bases, in that order; junction bases with no gene match: 11. CDR3 loop: CATSRDFPTGGSSNEKLFF. The DNA for the CDR3 is TGTGCCACCAGCAGAGATTTCCCAACAGGGGGCTCATCTAATGAAAAACTGTTTTTT.

The table lists this clonotype with many counts. This chain connects TRBV9 to TRBJ2-5; D tentatively fits TRBD1 or TRBD2 (6 bases each). The CDR3 spans 13 residues. The V and J ends lost 2 bases and 10 bases respectively, with 15 bases between them. Germline-derived CDR1 and CDR2 are SGDLS and YYNGEE. DNA for the CDR3: TGTGCCAGCAGCGTCGGGGGCGCCTCCTTCCAGTACTTC. Translated, it gives CASSVGGASFQYF.

Ten or more counts support this clonotype. J is TRBJ1-1 and V is TRBV12-3 or TRBV12-4, with D perhaps matching TRBD1 (5 bases). V shed 3 bases and J shed 7 bases, with 12 bases lying between them. This CDR3 is 13 amino acids long. The CDR3 nucleotides are TGTGCCAGCAGTTTCTCGGACACCTATGAAGCTTTCTTT. Encoded protein: CASSFSDTYEAFF.

This clonotype was counted only a few times. The V gene is TRBV29-1, the J gene TRBJ2-5, with 10 bases that match TRBD2. Germline-derived CDR1 and CDR2 are SQVTM and ANQGSEA. Trimming at V came to 3 bases and at J to 4 bases, leaving 5 bases not matched to a gene. This CDR3 has 14 amino acids. DNA for the CDR3: TGCAGCGTTGAGGCTAGCGGGGGAGCAGAGACCCAGTACTTC. This translates into CSVEASGGAETQYF.

This clonotype came up a few times. The J gene is TRBJ2-5, the V gene TRBV28; D could derive from TRBD1 or TRBD2 (5 bases each). This CDR3 is built from 15 residues. V lost 2 bases to trimming and J lost 4 bases, with 14 bases between them. CDR1 MDHEN and CDR2 SYDVKM come from the germline V gene. CDR3 coding DNA: TGTGCCAGCAGTTTAACGGGGCAACTGGTAGAGACCCAGTACTTC. Amino acids: CASSLTGQLVETQYF.

This clonotype came up a few times. This chain links TRBV5-1 with TRBJ2-1; 7 bases match TRBD2. Germline values: CDR1 SGHRS, CDR2 YFSETQ. Unmatched junction bases numbered 4, after V lost 0 bases and J lost 4 bases. The CDR3 has 15 amino acids. The CDR3, as DNA: TGCGCCAGCAGCTTGGCAGCGGGGAGGTACAATGAGCAGTTCTTC. Its protein product is CASSLAAGRYNEQFF.

This clonotype came up many times. The chain recombines TRBV5-6 with TRBJ2-3; 10 bases are a match to TRBD1. The CDR3 extends over 16 amino acids. Unmatched junction bases numbered 7, after V lost 4 bases and J lost 2 bases. Germline V gene lookup returns CDR1 SGHDT and CDR2 YYEEEE. This CDR3 reads CASSAPGTGDTDTQYF. The DNA of the CDR3 is TGTGCCAGCAGCGCCCCCGGGACAGGGGACACAGATACGCAGTATTTT.

There are many counts of this clonotype. The rearrangement joins TRBV5-1 to TRBJ2-5; 9 nucleotides match TRBD1. The CDR3 sequence is 15 residues long. V trimming: 4 bases; J trimming: 7 bases; junction bases outside the gene matches: 11. Germline V lookup: CDR1 SGHRS, CDR2 YFSETQ. The CDR3 DNA reads as TGCGCCAGCAGCCCCTGGTCGGGGACAGGGCCGACCCAGTACTTC. This gives the protein CASSPWSGTGPTQYF.

This clonotype was recorded many times. The rearrangement links TRBV10-2 to TRBJ2-2, with 10 bases aligning to TRBD2. The CDR3 totals 15 residues. V dropped 6 bases and J dropped 6; count of bases not matched to a gene: 7. CDR1 and CDR2 (germline): WSHSY, SAAADI. The CDR3 nucleotides read TGCGCCAGCAGCGGGCTAGCGGGGGCTCCCGGGGAGCTGTTTTTT. It specifies CASSGLAGAPGELFF.